This T cell receptor (beta chain) emerged from a study of T cell responses to AZD1222 COVID-19 vaccine. Study findings and constraints: The study reported that nearly half of spike-specific TCRs target unmutated variant regions.

The method was immunoSEQ multiplex PCR; TCRdb's version includes in-frame clones alone and lacks a portion of them. The sample includes about 120,000 clones, approximately 88% of them seen just once. The ends were cut back, 7 bases at V and 4 bases at J, with 14 bases in the middle. The V gene's germline CDR1 is LNHDA and CDR2 SQIVND (reference sequence). There are 13 residues in the CDR3. Details on this clone: Its specificity is not known.

This chain connects TRBV19 to TRBJ2-7; D unclear. Here the sequenced sample was peripheral blood, taken on day 0 of AZD1222 vaccination. This clonotype originated in an adult in good health. CDR3 loop: CASKDSRYYEQYF. CDR3 nucleotides: TGTGCCAGTAAGGATAGCAGATATTACGAGCAGTACTTC.